This T cell receptor (beta chain) was recorded in a study of T cell responses to AZD1222 COVID-19 vaccine. Using immunoSEQ multiplex PCR, the repertoire was profiled, and TCRdb retains in-frame clones only, with some absent. The table shows 150,000 or so clones, with about nine tenths occurring only once. V lost 6 bases to trimming and J lost 0 bases, with 20 bases between them. The CDR3 has 17 residues. The germline V gene encodes CDR1 SGHAT and CDR2 FQNNGV. The sequence came from an adult who received the AZD1222 COVID-19 vaccine. The rearrangement joins TRBV11-2 to TRBJ1-2; D is perhaps TRBD1 (5 bases). This sample comprised peripheral blood, obtained 28 days after the second AZD1222 dose. CDR3 DNA: TGTGCCAGCAGAAGCCTCAGGGACGGGGTAGCTAACTATGGCTACACCTTC. This gives the protein CASRSLRDGVANYGYTF.